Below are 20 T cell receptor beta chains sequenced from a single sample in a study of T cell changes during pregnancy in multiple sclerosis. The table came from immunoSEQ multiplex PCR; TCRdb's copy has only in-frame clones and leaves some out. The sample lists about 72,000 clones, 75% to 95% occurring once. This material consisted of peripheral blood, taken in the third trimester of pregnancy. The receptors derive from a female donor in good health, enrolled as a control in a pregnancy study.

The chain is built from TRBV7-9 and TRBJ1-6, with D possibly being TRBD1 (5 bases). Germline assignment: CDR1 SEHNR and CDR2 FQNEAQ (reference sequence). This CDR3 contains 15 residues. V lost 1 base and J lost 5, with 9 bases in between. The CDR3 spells CASSLVPGNNSPLHF. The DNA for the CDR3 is TGTGCCAGCAGCTTAGTTCCAGGGAATAATTCACCCCTCCACTTT.

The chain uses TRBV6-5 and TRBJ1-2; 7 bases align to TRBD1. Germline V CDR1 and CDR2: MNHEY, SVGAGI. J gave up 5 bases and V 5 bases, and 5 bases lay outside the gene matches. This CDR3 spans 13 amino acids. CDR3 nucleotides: TGTGCCAGCAGTACCGGGACAGCATATGGCTACACCTTC. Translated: CASSTGTAYGYTF.

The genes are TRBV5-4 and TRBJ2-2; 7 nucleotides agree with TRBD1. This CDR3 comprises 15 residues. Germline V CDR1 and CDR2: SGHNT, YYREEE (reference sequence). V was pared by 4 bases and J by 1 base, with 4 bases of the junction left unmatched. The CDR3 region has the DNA TGTGCCAGCAGCCTGACAGGGTTGAACACCGGGGAGCTGTTTTTT. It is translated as CASSLTGLNTGELFF.

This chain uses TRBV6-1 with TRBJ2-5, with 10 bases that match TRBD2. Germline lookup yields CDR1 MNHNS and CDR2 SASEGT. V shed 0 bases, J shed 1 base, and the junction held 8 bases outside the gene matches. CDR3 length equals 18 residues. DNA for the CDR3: TGTGCCAGCAGTGAAGCGCTAATAGCGGGGGGATTCCAAGAGACCCAGTACTTC. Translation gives CASSEALIAGGFQETQYF.

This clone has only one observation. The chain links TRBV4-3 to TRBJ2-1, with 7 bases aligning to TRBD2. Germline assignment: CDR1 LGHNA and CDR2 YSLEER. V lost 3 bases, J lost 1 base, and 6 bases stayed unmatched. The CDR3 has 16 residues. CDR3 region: CASSQGWEGSYNEQFF. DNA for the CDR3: TGCGCCAGCAGCCAGGGTTGGGAGGGTTCCTACAATGAGCAGTTCTTC.

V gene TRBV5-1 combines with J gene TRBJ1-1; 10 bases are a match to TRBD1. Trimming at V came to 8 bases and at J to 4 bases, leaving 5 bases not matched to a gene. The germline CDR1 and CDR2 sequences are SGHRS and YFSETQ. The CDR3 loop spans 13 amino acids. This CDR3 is CASTWTGGTEAFF. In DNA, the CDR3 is TGCGCCAGTACATGGACAGGGGGCACTGAAGCTTTCTTT. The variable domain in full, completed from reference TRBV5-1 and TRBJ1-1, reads KAGVTQTPRYLIKTRGQQVTLSCSPISGHRSVSWYQQTPGQGLQFLFEYFSETQRNKGNFPGRFSGRQFSNSRSEMNVSTLELGDSALYLCASTWTGGTEAFFGQGTRLTVV.

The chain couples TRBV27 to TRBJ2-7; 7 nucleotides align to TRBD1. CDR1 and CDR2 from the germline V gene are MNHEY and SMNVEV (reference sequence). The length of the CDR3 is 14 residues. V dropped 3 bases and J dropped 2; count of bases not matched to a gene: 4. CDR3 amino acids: CASSLNRGTYEQYF. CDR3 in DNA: TGTGCCAGCAGTTTGAACAGGGGAACCTACGAGCAGTACTTC.

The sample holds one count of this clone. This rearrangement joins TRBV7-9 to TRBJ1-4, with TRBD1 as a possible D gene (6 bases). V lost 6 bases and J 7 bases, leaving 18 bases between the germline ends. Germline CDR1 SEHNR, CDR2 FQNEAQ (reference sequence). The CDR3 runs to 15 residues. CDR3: CASRPRTGHVEKLFF. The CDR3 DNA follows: TGTGCCAGCAGACCCCGAACAGGGCATGTTGAAAAACTGTTTTTT.

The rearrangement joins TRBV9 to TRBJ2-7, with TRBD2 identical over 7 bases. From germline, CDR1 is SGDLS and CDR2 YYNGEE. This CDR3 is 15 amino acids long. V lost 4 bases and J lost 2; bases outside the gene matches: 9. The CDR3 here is CASSPRGSSAYEQYF. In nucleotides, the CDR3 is TGTGCCAGCAGCCCCCGCGGGAGTAGTGCCTACGAGCAGTACTTC.

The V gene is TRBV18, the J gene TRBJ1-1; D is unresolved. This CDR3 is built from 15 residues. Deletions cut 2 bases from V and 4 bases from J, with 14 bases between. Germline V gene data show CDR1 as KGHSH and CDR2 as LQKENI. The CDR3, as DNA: TGTGCCAGCTCACCAATGGGGATGGGGAGCACTGAAGCTTTCTTT. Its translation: CASSPMGMGSTEAFF.

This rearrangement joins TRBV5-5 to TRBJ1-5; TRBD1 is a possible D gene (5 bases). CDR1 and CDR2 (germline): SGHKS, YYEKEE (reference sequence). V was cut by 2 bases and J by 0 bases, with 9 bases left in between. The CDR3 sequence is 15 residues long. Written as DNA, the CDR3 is TGTGCCAGCAGCTTCGGGACTTATAGCAATCAGCCCCAGCATTTT. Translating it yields CASSFGTYSNQPQHF.

CDR3 loop: CASSQIGQHYGYTF. In DNA form, the CDR3 reads TGTGCCAGCAGTCAAATAGGACAGCACTATGGCTACACCTTC. The chain employs TRBV27 and TRBJ1-2; a weak D match, TRBD1 (6 bases). Trimming removed 5 bases at V and 3 bases at J, with 13 bases between. CDR1 is MNHEY, CDR2 SMNVEV, per germline (reference sequence). This CDR3 comprises 14 residues.

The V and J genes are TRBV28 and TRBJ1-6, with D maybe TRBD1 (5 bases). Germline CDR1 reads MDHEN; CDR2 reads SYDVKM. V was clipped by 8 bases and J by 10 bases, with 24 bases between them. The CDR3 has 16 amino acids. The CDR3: CASRPGGSGWRSPLHF. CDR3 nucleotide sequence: TGTGCCAGCCGCCCCGGGGGGTCAGGGTGGAGATCACCCCTCCACTTT.

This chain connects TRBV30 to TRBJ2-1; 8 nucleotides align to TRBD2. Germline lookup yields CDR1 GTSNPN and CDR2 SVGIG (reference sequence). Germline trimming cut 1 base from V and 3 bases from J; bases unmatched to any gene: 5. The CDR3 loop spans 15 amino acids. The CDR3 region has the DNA TGTGCCTGGAGTGAGTACGGGAGGGACTACAATGAGCAGTTCTTC. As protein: CAWSEYGRDYNEQFF.

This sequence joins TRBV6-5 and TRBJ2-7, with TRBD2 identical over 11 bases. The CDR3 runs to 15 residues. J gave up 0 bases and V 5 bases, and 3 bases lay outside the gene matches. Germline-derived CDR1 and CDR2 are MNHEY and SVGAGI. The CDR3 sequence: CASSPLAGGSYEQYF. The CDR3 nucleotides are TGTGCCAGCAGTCCCCTAGCGGGAGGCTCCTACGAGCAGTACTTC.

In DNA, the CDR3 is TGTGCCAGTAGTCCCCAGACAGGCCCCAACTATGGCTACACCTTC. It yields the protein CASSPQTGPNYGYTF. V gene TRBV19 combines with J gene TRBJ1-2, with D possibly TRBD1 on 6 matching bases. Germline V gene lookup returns CDR1 LNHDA and CDR2 SQIVND (reference sequence). The germline V and J ends were trimmed by 5 bases and 2 bases, with 15 bases remaining between them. CDR3 size: 15 residues.

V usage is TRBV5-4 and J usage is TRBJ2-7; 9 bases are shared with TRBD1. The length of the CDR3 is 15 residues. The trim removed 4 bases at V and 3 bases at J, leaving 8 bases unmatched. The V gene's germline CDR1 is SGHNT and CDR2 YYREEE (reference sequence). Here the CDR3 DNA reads TGTGCCAGCAGCCGGCGGACAGGGGTGGACTACGAGCAGTACTTC. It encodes CASSRRTGVDYEQYF.

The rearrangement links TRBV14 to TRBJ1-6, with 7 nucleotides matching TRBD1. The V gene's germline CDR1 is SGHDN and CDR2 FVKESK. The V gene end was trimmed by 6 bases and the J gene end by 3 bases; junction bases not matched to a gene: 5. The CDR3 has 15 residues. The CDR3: CASSRDSRYNSPLHF. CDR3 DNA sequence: TGTGCCAGCAGTCGGGACAGTCGCTATAATTCACCCCTCCACTTT.

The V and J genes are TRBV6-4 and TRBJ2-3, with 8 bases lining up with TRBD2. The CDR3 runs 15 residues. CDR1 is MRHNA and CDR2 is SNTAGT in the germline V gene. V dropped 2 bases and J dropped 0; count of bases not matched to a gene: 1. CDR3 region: CASSDTGGSTDTQYF. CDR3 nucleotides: TGTGCCAGCAGTGACACGGGGGGGAGCACAGATACGCAGTATTTT.

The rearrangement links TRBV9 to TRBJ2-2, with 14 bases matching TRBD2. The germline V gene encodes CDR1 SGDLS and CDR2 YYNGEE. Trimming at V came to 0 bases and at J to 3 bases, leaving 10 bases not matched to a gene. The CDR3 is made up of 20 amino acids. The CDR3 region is CASSVAPLGLAGVHTGELFF. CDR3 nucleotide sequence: TGTGCCAGCAGCGTAGCCCCTTTGGGACTAGCGGGAGTACACACCGGGGAGCTGTTTTTT.